Each of the 22 T cell receptor beta chains below was sequenced from the same sample in a study of monozygotic twins with inflammatory bowel disease. Using the 5' RACE reads, TCRdb records one entry per CDR3 protein without DNA. The sample totals over 200,000 distinct CDR3 sequences. The material sequenced was blood. Receptors were obtained from a human donor with ulcerative colitis or Crohn's disease, or a healthy co-twin of an affected twin (not recorded which).

The rearrangement uses TRBV9 and TRBJ2-5; without DNA, the TCRdb call of TRBD1 cannot be checked. CDR1 is SGDLS, CDR2 YYNGEE, per germline. This CDR3 region has 15 residues. This CDR3 is CASSEHSGTGKTKYF. The variable domain in full, with the rest retrieved from reference TRBV9 and TRBJ2-5, is DSGVTQTPKHLITATGQRVTLRCSPRSGDLSVYWYQQSLDQGLQFLIQYYNGEERAKGNILERFSAQQFPDLHSELNLSSLELGDSALYFCASSEHSGTGKTKYFGPGTRLLVL.

The chain joins TRBV7-2 to TRBJ1-2. CDR1 and CDR2 (germline): SGHTA, FQGNSA. This CDR3 has 12 amino acids. The CDR3 sequence is CASSLDTYGYTF.

J is TRBJ2-2 and V is TRBV18; TCRdb names TRBD1, which stays unverified in the absence of DNA. The CDR3 covers 15 residues. In germline, CDR1 is KGHSH, CDR2 LQKENI. The CDR3 reads CASSSSTVLTGELFF. Using reference TRBV18 and TRBJ2-2 for the parts outside the CDR3, the full variable domain is NAGVMQNPRHLVRRRGQEARLRCSPMKGHSHVYWYRQLPEEGLKFMVYLQKENIIDESGMPKERFSAEFPKEGPSILRIQQVVRGDSAAYFCASSSSTVLTGELFFGEGSRLTVL.

The V call is TRBV20-1, the J call TRBJ1-2; TCRdb indicates TRBD1, and absent DNA this call remains unverified. The CDR3 has 15 residues. Germline assignment: CDR1 DFQATT and CDR2 SNEGSKA (reference sequence). CDR3: CSANPTGTAPNGYTF.

V usage is TRBV6-6 and J usage is TRBJ1-5. In germline, CDR1 is MNHNY, CDR2 SVGAGI (reference sequence). This CDR3 has 12 amino acids. CDR3 sequence reads: CASSRRNQPQHF.

The chain has TRBV5-1 and TRBJ2-1; TCRdb designates TRBD2, a call that cannot be tested without DNA. Germline V gene lookup returns CDR1 SGHRS and CDR2 YFSETQ. This CDR3 contains 14 residues. This CDR3 reads CASSEWSGGDEQFF.

The CDR3: CASSQDFNRPGDGYTF. The chain has TRBV3-1 and TRBJ1-2. CDR3 length: 16 residues. Per the germline V gene, CDR1 is LGHDT and CDR2 is YNNKEL (reference sequence).

The J gene is TRBJ1-1, the V gene TRBV7-9; TCRdb gives TRBD1 as the D gene, but with no DNA this cannot be confirmed. CDR3 length equals 16 residues. CDR1 SEHNR and CDR2 FQNEAQ come from the germline V gene (reference sequence). CDR3 region: CASSLDRGGGNTEAFF.

The V and J genes are TRBV11-2 and TRBJ2-3. The germline gives CDR1 SGHAT, CDR2 FQNNGV. The CDR3 runs 13 residues. The CDR3 is CASRQTSRDTQYF.

The chain uses TRBV5-1 and TRBJ2-1; as DNA is missing, the TRBD2 call by TCRdb cannot be tested. From germline, CDR1 is SGHRS and CDR2 YFSETQ. There are 14 residues in the CDR3. The CDR3 loop is CASSLAALVDEQFF.

CDR3 region: CASSQNGQGRNTIYF. The chain recombines TRBV3-1 with TRBJ1-3; TCRdb's D call, TRBD1, is unchecked because there is no DNA. Germline CDR1 LGHDT, CDR2 YNNKEL (reference sequence). The CDR3 has 15 amino acids.

This chain connects TRBV9 to TRBJ2-1; the D call from TCRdb, TRBD1, cannot be confirmed without DNA. Germline assignment: CDR1 SGDLS and CDR2 YYNGEE. The CDR3 is 15 amino acids. The CDR3: CASSLRGTGFDEQFF.

V is TRBV14 and J is TRBJ2-7; checking the TCRdb D call of TRBD1 is not possible without DNA. CDR1 is SGHDN, CDR2 FVKESK, per germline. CDR3 length: 15 residues. The CDR3 here is CASSPSTGVTYEQYF.

The chain links TRBV28 to TRBJ1-2; the D call from TCRdb, TRBD1, cannot be confirmed without DNA. CDR3 length: 12 amino acids. Germline V CDR1 and CDR2: MDHEN, SYDVKM. CDR3 loop: CASSVTGEGYTF.

CDR3 amino acids: CASSLEGIRPLHF. The chain couples TRBV7-2 to TRBJ1-6; with no DNA, the TCRdb D assignment of TRBD1 cannot be verified. The germline CDR1 and CDR2 sequences are SGHTA and FQGNSA. The CDR3 sequence is 13 residues long.

This chain uses TRBV5-1 with TRBJ2-1; TCRdb selects TRBD1, and the lack of DNA leaves this call unchecked. The CDR3 spans 13 residues. The germline V gene has CDR1 SGHRS and CDR2 YFSETQ. This chain's CDR3 is CASQKDSYNEQFF.

The gene calls are TRBV20-1 and TRBJ2-2; the TCRdb D gene call, TRBD2, has no DNA to confirm it. Germline loops: CDR1 DFQATT, CDR2 SNEGSKA (reference sequence). The CDR3 length is 15 residues. This chain's CDR3 is CSATKTSGGAGELFF.

The V gene is TRBV5-5, the J gene TRBJ2-7. Germline values: CDR1 SGHKS, CDR2 YYEKEE (reference sequence). The CDR3 spans 14 residues. This CDR3 reads CASSLVKGLDEQYF. Looking up the rest from reference TRBV5-5 and TRBJ2-7 gives the full variable domain: DAGVTQSPTHLIKTRGQQVTLRCSPISGHKSVSWYQQVLGQGPQFIFQYYEKEERGRGNFPDRFSARQFPNYSSELNVNALLLGDSALYLCASSLVKGLDEQYFGPGTRLTVT.

The chain has TRBV2 and TRBJ1-2. This CDR3 is built from 12 residues. Germline lookup yields CDR1 SNHLY and CDR2 FYNNEI. The chain's CDR3 is CASSAPNYGYTF.

The rearrangement uses TRBV20-1 and TRBJ1-3; TCRdb's D call, TRBD1, is unchecked because there is no DNA. Germline V gives CDR1 DFQATT, CDR2 SNEGSKA (reference sequence). The CDR3 extends over 16 amino acids. The CDR3 loop reads CSAREAGQFSGNTIYF.

This rearrangement joins TRBV6-5 to TRBJ1-2; TCRdb designates TRBD1, a call that cannot be tested without DNA. CDR1 and CDR2 (germline): MNHEY, SVGAGI. CDR3 length: 12 residues. Here the CDR3 reads CASSYGTSGYTF.

J is TRBJ2-1 and V is TRBV6-5; TCRdb's D call, TRBD1, is unchecked because there is no DNA. Germline V gene data show CDR1 as MNHEY and CDR2 as SVGAGI. CDR3 length: 13 amino acids. CDR3 sequence reads: CAVLDSVIDEQFF.